These 9 T cell receptor beta chains came from one sample sequenced in a study of blood T cell repertoires in COVID-19. TCRdb's copy holds only in-frame clones and misses some; the assay was immunoSEQ multiplex PCR. The repertoire includes around 150,000 clones, 88% of them detected once, and roughly a tenth sits in the top ten. Source material: peripheral blood. The receptors come from a man between 60 and 70 years old with active or convalescent COVID-19.

The chain recombines TRBV19 with TRBJ2-3; 7 bases map to TRBD2. Trimming removed 1 base from V and 3 bases from J; junction bases left unmatched: 7. Germline V gene data show CDR1 as LNHDA and CDR2 as SQIVND (reference sequence). The CDR3 length is 16 residues. CDR3 nucleotides: TGTGCCAGTAGTATAGCAGGGAAGCGGGGAACAGATACGCAGTATTTT. It codes for CASSIAGKRGTDTQYF.

V usage is TRBV11-3 and J usage is TRBJ2-7; perhaps TRBD1 as D (5 bases). Germline CDR1 reads SGHNT; CDR2 reads YENEEA. V was cut by 1 base and J by 0 bases, with 7 bases left in between. CDR3 length: 14 amino acids. In DNA, the CDR3 is TGTGCCAGCAGCTTAGCCAGGGACTCCTACGAGCAGTACTTC. Protein sequence: CASSLARDSYEQYF.

V is TRBV5-1 and J is TRBJ1-4; a possible D gene is TRBD1 (5 bases). This CDR3 comprises 14 residues. The germline gives CDR1 SGHRS, CDR2 YFSETQ. The V end lost 1 base, the J end lost 8 bases, and 12 bases lay between the germline ends. In DNA, the CDR3 is TGCGCCAGCAGCTTGATTGGGGCGAAGGAAAAACTGTTTTTT. This encodes CASSLIGAKEKLFF.

The chain recombines TRBV7-2 with TRBJ2-6; no clear D. The CDR3 runs to 15 residues. V was pared by 4 bases and J by 0 bases, with 7 bases between. Germline V gene data show CDR1 as SGHTA and CDR2 as FQGNSA. CDR3 in DNA: TGTGCCAGCAGCTCGTCGGGCTCTGGGGCCAACGTCCTGACTTTC. It specifies CASSSSGSGANVLTF.

V usage is TRBV9 and J usage is TRBJ2-3; the D gene is possibly TRBD1 (7 bases). The CDR3 sequence is 15 residues long. With 4 bases removed from V and 0 bases from J, the gap between germline ends came to 12 bases. Germline V lookup: CDR1 SGDLS, CDR2 YYNGEE. The CDR3 sequence is CASSTTGTSTDTQYF. The CDR3, as DNA: TGTGCCAGCAGCACGACAGGGACTAGCACAGATACGCAGTATTTT. The full variable domain, rest sourced from reference TRBV9 and TRBJ2-3, is DSGVTQTPKHLITATGQRVTLRCSPRSGDLSVYWYQQSLDQGLQFLIQYYNGEERAKGNILERFSAQQFPDLHSELNLSSLELGDSALYFCASSTTGTSTDTQYFGPGTRLTVL.

V is TRBV11-1 and J is TRBJ2-7; D is possibly TRBD1 (6 bases). The CDR3 consists of 12 residues. V dropped 5 bases and J dropped 9 bases, with 14 bases sitting between them. In germline, CDR1 is SGHAT, CDR2 FQDESV (reference sequence). The CDR3 nucleotides are TGTGCCAGCAGCCAGGGGACCCTGATGCAGTACTTC. Amino acids: CASSQGTLMQYF.

The V and J genes are TRBV30 and TRBJ1-5; a weak D match, TRBD1 (5 bases). The CDR3 has 13 amino acids. Looked up from germline, CDR1 is GTSNPN and CDR2 is SVGIG (reference sequence). Trimming shortened V by 0 bases and J by 7 bases, and 10 bases separated the two germline ends. CDR3 DNA sequence: TGTGCCTGGAGTGTCACGGGGGAACAGCCCCAGCATTTT. Translation gives CAWSVTGEQPQHF.

The genes are TRBV7-6 and TRBJ2-6, with D perhaps matching TRBD2 (5 bases). Germline V gives CDR1 SGHVS, CDR2 FNYEAQ. The CDR3 is 15 amino acids. The V and J ends lost 6 bases and 4 bases respectively, with 13 bases between them. CDR3 sequence reads: CASSVGVSGANVLTF. The CDR3 DNA reads as TGTGCCAGCAGTGTCGGGGTCTCCGGGGCCAACGTCCTGACTTTC. The full variable domain, completed using reference TRBV7-6 and TRBJ2-6, is GAGVSQSPRYKVTKRGQDVALRCDPISGHVSLYWYRQALGQGPEFLTYFNYEAQQDKSGLPNDRFSAERPEGSISTLTIQRTEQRDSAMYRCASSVGVSGANVLTFGAGSRLTVL.

The chain employs TRBV2 and TRBJ1-1; 9 positions match TRBD1. With 4 bases clipped from V and 6 bases from J, the junction kept 9 bases outside the gene matches. CDR1 is SNHLY and CDR2 is FYNNEI in the germline V gene. The CDR3 loop spans 15 amino acids. The DNA of the CDR3 is TGTGCCAGCAGTGTAAGACAGGGGGATTTGTCTGAAGCTTTCTTT. The encoded protein is CASSVRQGDLSEAFF.